The source of this TCR beta chain is a study of blood T cell repertoires in COVID-19. Study information: COVID-19 samples, acute and convalescent, were from the United States, Italy and Spain.

V lost 0 bases, J lost 1 base, and 13 bases lay in between. This CDR3 is built from 16 residues. The germline gives CDR1 SGHNT, CDR2 YYREEE (reference sequence). In Seattle, patients joined the study during active infection and were tracked longitudinally. Authors' methods: Reference gene primer amplification gave estimated nucleated cell counts. Libraries were prepared by immunoSEQ multiplex PCR; TCRdb keeps only in-frame clonotypes and omits some of them. The V and J calls and clone size come from that table; D and trimming were worked out from the DNA. Of more than 300,000 clones listed, 88% were seen once; the top ten hold approximately 1.8%. This clone was counted a single time.

This chain uses TRBV5-4 with TRBJ1-1, with D perhaps matching TRBD1 (6 bases). The clonotype was recovered from a woman in her thirties with COVID-19, enrolled during active disease. The material sequenced was peripheral blood. CDR3 loop: CASSLGLTGPNTEAFF. The CDR3 DNA follows: TGTGCCAGCAGCTTGGGGTTGACAGGACCGAACACTGAAGCTTTCTTT.